The subject of this entry is one T cell receptor beta chain. Its antigen is currently unknown. Samples came from patients recovered from mild-to-severe COVID-19. This record belongs to a study of CD4 T cell repertoires in COVID-19. Study results and caveats: In SARS-CoV and/or HKU1 spike cultures, between roughly 6.5 and 26% of SARS-CoV-2 clonotypes reappeared. Suggested intraclonal diversification: top SARS-CoV-2-reactive clonotypes appeared in two or three memory subsets.

From germline, CDR1 is KGHDR and CDR2 SFDVKD. The CDR3 extends over 14 amino acids. V lost 8 bases and J 0 bases, leaving 10 bases between the germline ends. Generated by immunoSEQ multiplex PCR, the TCRdb table keeps only in-frame clones and is missing some. The sample shows some 71,000 clones, about 83% of them seen only once. J is TRBJ1-3 and V is TRBV24-1, with a possible D match to TRBD1 (6 bases). This TCR was recovered from a human donor who had COVID-19. Sequences were derived from CD4+ T cells from peripheral blood, sampled after recovery from COVID-19. CDR3 sequence (DNA): TGTGCCACCATGGGGGCCCGCTCTGGAAACACCATATATTTT. It is translated as CATMGARSGNTIYF.